This T cell receptor beta chain was captured in a study of technical replicates of blood from several donors. Trimming removed 1 base from V and 7 bases from J; junction bases left unmatched: 10. Looked up from germline, CDR1 is KGHSH and CDR2 is LQKENI. The CDR3 totals 16 residues. Profiled with immunoSEQ multiplex PCR; TCRdb holds only in-frame clones, not every one. The table includes around 71,000 clones, roughly 92% detected once. The chain is built from TRBV18 and TRBJ1-2; TRBD1 aligns across 9 bases. Sequenced material: T cells isolated from PBMCs. The source is a human donor in good health. In nucleotides, the CDR3 is TGTGCCAGCTCACCACAGTACTCCGGGACAGGGTTTGGCTACACCTTC. Translation: CASSPQYSGTGFGYTF. Combining the CDR3 with reference TRBV18 and TRBJ1-2 gives the whole variable domain NAGVMQNPRHLVRRRGQEARLRCSPMKGHSHVYWYRQLPEEGLKFMVYLQKENIIDESGMPKERFSAEFPKEGPSILRIQQVVRGDSAAYFCASSPQYSGTGFGYTFGSGTRLTVV.